The next 16 T cell receptor beta chains were all read from a single sample in a study of technical replicates of blood from a few donors. Data came from immunoSEQ multiplex PCR; TCRdb stores just in-frame clones and leaves some out. The sample contains 65,000 to 90,000 clones, approximately 90% of which appear only once. Sequencing input: T cells isolated from PBMCs. The receptors shown here come from a human donor in good health.

This chain joins TRBV2 and TRBJ2-2; perhaps TRBD1 as D (5 bases). Trimming pared 2 bases from V and 5 bases from J, leaving 15 bases between. The germline gives CDR1 SNHLY, CDR2 FYNNEI. The CDR3 extends over 16 amino acids. For the CDR3, the DNA is TGTGCCAGCAGTGAATTAGTACAGGCCAAAACCGGGGAGCTGTTTTTT. It codes for CASSELVQAKTGELFF. Complete variable domain (other parts from reference TRBV2 and TRBJ2-2): EPEVTQTPSHQVTQMGQEVILRCVPISNHLYFYWYRQILGQKVEFLVSFYNNEISEKSEIFDDQFSVERPDGSNFTLKIRSTKLEDSAMYFCASSELVQAKTGELFFGEGSRLTVL.

This clone was detected only once. The chain is built from TRBV4-1 and TRBJ2-1; 9 positions agree with TRBD1. V lost 4 bases to trimming and J lost 10 bases; unmatched junction nucleotides: 11. CDR1 MGHRA and CDR2 YSYEKL come from the germline V gene. This CDR3 is built from 15 residues. The CDR3 DNA follows: TGCGCCAGCAGCCGGGCCGGGACAGGGTCGGGGGAGCAGTTCTTC. Translating it yields CASSRAGTGSGEQFF.

The gene calls are TRBV4-1 and TRBJ2-1; 11 bases align to TRBD2. Germline V gene data show CDR1 as MGHRA and CDR2 as YSYEKL. After removal of 4 bases from V and 4 bases from J, the junction contained 6 bases not matched to a gene. CDR3 length equals 16 residues. CDR3 nucleotide sequence: TGCGCCAGCAGCCGAGGGACTAGCGGATATTACAATGAGCAGTTCTTC. This sequence encodes CASSRGTSGYYNEQFF.

The chain joins TRBV5-5 to TRBJ2-1, with TRBD2 as a possible D gene (5 bases). The CDR3 sequence is 14 residues long. The V end lost 5 bases, the J end lost 3 bases, and 12 bases lay between the germline ends. Germline CDR1 and CDR2: SGHKS and YYEKEE (reference sequence). This CDR3 is CASRRVEGYNEQFF. DNA for the CDR3: TGTGCCAGCAGAAGGGTTGAGGGCTACAATGAGCAGTTCTTC.

This chain links TRBV6-6 with TRBJ1-1, with D tentatively TRBD1 (6 bases). V was clipped by 7 bases and J by 1 base, with 13 bases between them. This CDR3 comprises 14 residues. Germline CDR1 is MNHNY and CDR2 is SVGAGI (reference sequence). The CDR3 is CASTTGYSNTEAFF. The CDR3 DNA reads as TGTGCCAGCACTACAGGGTACTCGAACACTGAAGCTTTCTTT.

V and J are TRBV28 and TRBJ1-4, with D hard to call. The CDR3 consists of 15 residues. Between the trimmed V and J ends, which lost 8 bases and 7 bases, there was a span of 20 bases. In germline, CDR1 is MDHEN, CDR2 SYDVKM. CDR3 region: CASLSDANSGEKLFF. As DNA, the CDR3 is TGTGCCAGCCTCAGTGATGCCAACAGCGGTGAAAAACTGTTTTTT.

The rearrangement links TRBV30 to TRBJ2-3, with TRBD2 matching over 13 bases. There are 16 residues in the CDR3. J lost 5 bases, V lost 4 bases, and 9 bases had no gene match. Germline values: CDR1 GTSNPN, CDR2 SVGIG (reference sequence). CDR3 nucleotides: TGTGCCTGGAATCCCTCACTAGCGGGGGGGAAAGATACGCAGTATTTT. Translation: CAWNPSLAGGKDTQYF. The full variable domain, its missing parts supplied by reference TRBV30 and TRBJ2-3, is SQTIHQWPATLVQPVGSPLSLECTVEGTSNPNLYWYRQAAGRGLQLLFYSVGIGQISSEVPQNLSASRPQDRQFILSSKKLLLSDSGFYLCAWNPSLAGGKDTQYFGPGTRLTVL.

The J gene is TRBJ2-7, the V gene TRBV7-8; the match to TRBD1 covers 8 bases. V shed 5 bases, J shed 2 bases, and the junction held 11 bases outside the gene matches. The length of the CDR3 is 16 residues. CDR1 and CDR2 from the germline V gene are SGHVS and FQNEAQ. In DNA form, the CDR3 reads TGTGCCAGCAGCCCGCGGTCAGGGGGCGAGACCTACGAGCAGTACTTC. Translated: CASSPRSGGETYEQYF.

The chain employs TRBV5-1 and TRBJ1-4, with a tentative D call TRBD1 (6 bases). This CDR3 has 15 residues. CDR1 and CDR2 (germline): SGHRS, YFSETQ. V was trimmed by 1 base and J by 5 bases, leaving 12 bases between them. The CDR3: CASSLQPTGNEKLFF. CDR3 sequence (DNA): TGCGCCAGCAGCTTGCAACCCACAGGGAATGAAAAACTGTTTTTT.

CDR3 protein: CATSGSSTDTQYF. In DNA, the CDR3 is TGTGCCACGAGCGGGAGTAGTACAGATACGCAGTATTTT. The chain uses TRBV15 and TRBJ2-3, with 8 bases lining up with TRBD2. The CDR3 sequence is 13 residues long. Germline trimming cut 9 bases from V and 3 bases from J; bases unmatched to any gene: 5. Germline V gene sequence: CDR1 LNHNV, CDR2 YYDKDF (reference sequence).

J is TRBJ1-2 and V is TRBV6-6, with 10 bases aligning to TRBD1. Germline V gene data show CDR1 as MNHNY and CDR2 as SVGAGI (reference sequence). The CDR3 has 13 residues. Trimming cost V 6 bases and J 8 bases; bases outside gene matches: 6. The CDR3 DNA reads TGTGCCAGCAGACCGGGACAGGGGAACGGCTACACCTTC. Encoded protein: CASRPGQGNGYTF.

This chain joins TRBV7-9 and TRBJ2-3; 8 bases fit TRBD2. V gave up 6 bases and J gave up 6 bases; unmatched junction bases: 14. CDR1 and CDR2 (germline): SEHNR, FQNEAQ (reference sequence). This CDR3 region has 16 residues. CDR3 bases: TGTGCCAGCAGGTCTCCTCGGGAGGGCCTTCGGGATACGCAGTATTTT. Its protein is CASRSPREGLRDTQYF.

The V call is TRBV27, the J call TRBJ2-1, with 8 nucleotides matching TRBD2. CDR1 and CDR2 (germline): MNHEY, SMNVEV (reference sequence). The CDR3 length is 15 residues. The V gene end was trimmed by 6 bases and the J gene end by 3 bases; junction bases not matched to a gene: 7. The CDR3 bases are TGTGCCAGCAGCTCCGGGACTAGTAGCTACAATGAGCAGTTCTTC. This codes for CASSSGTSSYNEQFF.

The rearrangement joins TRBV6-1 to TRBJ1-3; D gene ambiguous. The CDR3 extends over 15 amino acids. The germline V gene has CDR1 MNHNS and CDR2 SASEGT. V lost 5 bases, J lost 0 bases, and 11 bases lay in between. This chain's CDR3 is CASSLDSTSGNTIYF. The DNA for the CDR3 is TGTGCCAGCAGTCTGGACTCAACCTCTGGAAACACCATATATTTT.

This chain connects TRBV5-1 to TRBJ1-1, with 7 bases identical to TRBD1. Germline V CDR1 and CDR2: SGHRS, YFSETQ. The CDR3 runs to 18 residues. The J segment lost 7 bases and the V segment lost 0 bases, leaving 18 bases of the junction unmatched. CDR3 sequence (DNA): TGCGCCAGCAGCTTGGTACCGAGGGACAGTCGGGGTGTGGATGAAGCTTTCTTT. Translation: CASSLVPRDSRGVDEAFF.

This chain joins TRBV5-6 and TRBJ2-7; 7 bases map to TRBD2. CDR1 is SGHDT and CDR2 is YYEEEE in the germline V gene. V lost 7 bases, J lost 6 bases, and 4 bases stayed unmatched. The CDR3 loop spans 11 amino acids. CDR3 DNA: TGTGCCAGCCGGCGGGGGATCGAGCAGTACTTC. It encodes CASRRGIEQYF.